These 14 T cell receptor beta chains originate from one sample sequenced in a study of Ad26.COV2.S vaccination and SARS-CoV-2 variants. Treatment denoted: roughly 19 received Ad26.COV2.S at low or high dose, single or two shots; about 5 received placebo; per-sample allocation not given. Vaccine and placebo recipients were sampled on day 63 after the first injection. TCRdb's copy holds only in-frame clones and misses some; the assay was immunoSEQ multiplex PCR. This table holds around 300,000 clones, 75% to 90% found once. The sample here was peripheral blood, taken in a trial of Ad26.COV2.S vaccine versus placebo. The source of these receptors is a person between 18 and 59 years old who received the Ad26.COV2.S COVID-19 vaccine or a placebo.

This chain joins TRBV19 and TRBJ1-5; TRBD1 matches at 7 bases. Trimming took 1 base from V and 0 from J; bases not matched to a gene: 6. The germline V gene has CDR1 LNHDA and CDR2 SQIVND (reference sequence). CDR3 length equals 17 residues. The chain's CDR3 is CASSIVGRGSSNQPQHF. The CDR3 coding sequence is TGTGCCAGTAGTATAGTGGGCAGGGGGTCTAGCAATCAGCCCCAGCATTTT.

The CDR3 DNA follows: TGTGCCAGCAGCCAAGACAGAGTGGCTCCCTACGAGCAGTACTTC. Protein product: CASSQDRVAPYEQYF. V and J are TRBV3-1 (or the pseudogene TRBV3-2) and TRBJ2-7; D is unclear. This CDR3 has 15 residues. V lost 0 bases, J lost 2 bases, and 11 bases lay in between. Germline V gene lookup returns CDR1 LGHDT and CDR2 YNNKEL (reference sequence).

This chain links TRBV4-3 with TRBJ2-1, with D possibly being TRBD2 (5 bases). CDR1 LGHNA and CDR2 YSLEER come from the germline V gene. With 0 bases removed from V and 3 bases from J, the gap between germline ends came to 12 bases. This CDR3 is built from 16 residues. This CDR3 is CASSQEVGGLYNEQFF. DNA of the CDR3: TGCGCCAGCAGCCAAGAAGTTGGAGGACTCTACAATGAGCAGTTCTTC.

A few counts support this clone. This chain links TRBV5-1 with TRBJ2-1; D ambiguous. The CDR3 is made up of 16 amino acids. The V gene's germline CDR1 is SGHRS and CDR2 YFSETQ. Trimming removed 0 bases at V and 2 bases at J, with 12 bases between. CDR3 DNA: TGCGCCAGCAGCTTGGCCAGTAGCAACCCCTACAATGAGCAGTTCTTC. Its protein product is CASSLASSNPYNEQFF.

V gene TRBV7-8 combines with J gene TRBJ1-2; 7 bases match TRBD1. Germline CDR1 is SGHVS and CDR2 is FQNEAQ. This CDR3 region has 15 residues. V gave up 1 base and J gave up 5 bases; unmatched junction bases: 7. The CDR3: CASSLGDSKTYGYTF. In DNA, the CDR3 is TGTGCCAGCAGCTTAGGGGACAGCAAAACGTATGGCTACACCTTC.

V and J are TRBV11-2 and TRBJ2-5; D gene ambiguous. The CDR3 consists of 15 residues. Trimming cost V 5 bases and J 1 base, with 14 bases left between them. The V gene's germline CDR1 is SGHAT and CDR2 FQNNGV. The CDR3 region has the DNA TGTGCCAGCAGCCCCAGTTCAGCAGGCCAAGAGACCCAGTACTTC. Translation gives CASSPSSAGQETQYF. Complete variable domain (other parts from reference TRBV11-2 and TRBJ2-5): EAGVAQSPRYKIIEKRQSVAFWCNPISGHATLYWYQQILGQGPKLLIQFQNNGVVDDSQLPKDRFSAERLKGVDSTLKIQPAKLEDSAVYLCASSPSSAGQETQYFGPGTRLLVL.

DNA for the CDR3: TGTGCCAGTAGTACAGAAGGGGGCTCTACTGAAGCTTTCTTT. Translation: CASSTEGGSTEAFF. V usage is TRBV19 and J usage is TRBJ1-1; 7 bases are shared with TRBD1. This CDR3 is built from 14 residues. The trim removed 4 bases at V and 5 bases at J, leaving 7 bases unmatched. Germline V gene lookup returns CDR1 LNHDA and CDR2 SQIVND (reference sequence).

This clone occurred once. The chain uses TRBV4-3 and TRBJ2-7; D possibly uses TRBD1 or TRBD2 (5 bases each). The CDR3 runs to 15 residues. Trimming cost V 1 base and J 5 bases, with 15 bases left between them. From germline, CDR1 is LGHNA and CDR2 YSLEER. The DNA for the CDR3 is TGCGCCAGCAGCCAAGTGGCCGGGACGGAGGACGAGCAGTACTTC. It encodes CASSQVAGTEDEQYF.

This sequence joins TRBV30 and TRBJ2-7; weak D call: TRBD2 (6 bases). This CDR3 is built from 12 residues. Germline V gene lookup returns CDR1 GTSNPN and CDR2 SVGIG (reference sequence). Trimming left V 0 bases short and J 12 bases short, with 15 bases between. The CDR3 sequence: CAWSVPGGKGYF. As DNA, the CDR3 is TGTGCCTGGAGTGTACCCGGGGGAAAGGGGTACTTC.

This chain links TRBV6-2 or TRBV6-3 with TRBJ1-5; D remains ambiguous. Germline CDR1 and CDR2: MNHEY and SVGEGT. V was pared by 5 bases and J by 6 bases, with 17 bases between. This CDR3 contains 15 residues. CDR3 region: CASSRPTAVGQPQHF. Here the CDR3 DNA reads TGTGCCAGCAGTCGACCAACTGCTGTGGGTCAGCCCCAGCATTTT.

This clone was seen more than once but under ten times. The rearrangement uses TRBV7-9 and TRBJ2-1, with 12 nucleotides matching TRBD2. CDR1 is SEHNR, CDR2 FQNEAQ, per germline (reference sequence). The V gene end was trimmed by 6 bases and the J gene end by 2 bases; junction bases not matched to a gene: 5. The CDR3 length is 16 residues. CDR3 nucleotide sequence: TGTGCCAGCAGTCGGACTAGCGGGGTTGCCTACAATGAGCAGTTCTTC. Amino acid sequence: CASSRTSGVAYNEQFF.

This chain joins TRBV20-1 and TRBJ2-1; the D is unclear. The CDR3 contains 13 residues. The germline V gene encodes CDR1 DFQATT and CDR2 SNEGSKA (reference sequence). V was trimmed by 3 bases and J by 5 bases, leaving 11 bases between them. The CDR3 DNA sequence: TGCAGTGCTAGTAGGCGGAGCCACAATGAGCAGTTCTTC. Protein product: CSASRRSHNEQFF.

The chain is built from TRBV5-4 and TRBJ2-3; 11 nucleotides line up with TRBD2. Germline CDR1 and CDR2: SGHNT and YYREEE (reference sequence). Trimming at V came to 1 base and at J to 3 bases, leaving 7 bases not matched to a gene. This CDR3 has 17 residues. The CDR3 bases are TGTGCCAGCAGCTTGTCTATTAGCGGGGGGGCAACAGATACGCAGTATTTT. This sequence encodes CASSLSISGGATDTQYF.

V usage is TRBV19 and J usage is TRBJ1-4, with TRBD1 matching over 9 bases. This CDR3 contains 15 residues. Germline values: CDR1 LNHDA, CDR2 SQIVND (reference sequence). V dropped 1 base and J dropped 8; count of bases not matched to a gene: 5. CDR3: CASSIGGTGREKLFF. CDR3 sequence (DNA): TGTGCCAGTAGTATAGGTGGGACAGGGAGAGAAAAACTGTTTTTT. The variable domain in full, completed from reference TRBV19 and TRBJ1-4, reads DGGITQSPKYLFRKEGQNVTLSCEQNLNHDAMYWYRQDPGQGLRLIYYSQIVNDFQKGDIAEGYSVSREKKESFPLTVTSAQKNPTAFYLCASSIGGTGREKLFFGSGTQLSVL.